The source of this TCR beta chain is a study of brain T cells in children with intractable seizures. Study conclusions and caveats: Only CDR3 sequence similarity suggested viral specificity, without known HCMV serostatus. Clones missing pre-surgery may reflect undersampling of that blood sample.

Comments on this clone: Its antigen remains unknown.

Surgery cases with the highest brain T cell transcript signatures were chosen for sequencing. Patients received at least one anti-epileptic drug before surgery. Deletions cut 8 bases from V and 8 bases from J, with 16 bases between. Per the germline V gene, CDR1 is MNHEY and CDR2 is SVGAGI. The CDR3 length is 13 residues. Sequencing was performed with immunoSEQ multiplex PCR; in TCRdb, only in-frame clones are kept and a portion is missing. The sample has approximately 60,000 clones; about 96% are singletons. The TCR was taken from a boy younger than two with focal cortical dysplasia and intractable seizures. The chain recombines TRBV6-5 with TRBJ2-1; D is unclear. Sequences were derived from peripheral blood, sampled at surgery. The chain's CDR3 is CASSRSGVYEQFF. In DNA form, the CDR3 reads TGTGCCAGCTCAAGGAGTGGAGTCTATGAGCAGTTCTTC.